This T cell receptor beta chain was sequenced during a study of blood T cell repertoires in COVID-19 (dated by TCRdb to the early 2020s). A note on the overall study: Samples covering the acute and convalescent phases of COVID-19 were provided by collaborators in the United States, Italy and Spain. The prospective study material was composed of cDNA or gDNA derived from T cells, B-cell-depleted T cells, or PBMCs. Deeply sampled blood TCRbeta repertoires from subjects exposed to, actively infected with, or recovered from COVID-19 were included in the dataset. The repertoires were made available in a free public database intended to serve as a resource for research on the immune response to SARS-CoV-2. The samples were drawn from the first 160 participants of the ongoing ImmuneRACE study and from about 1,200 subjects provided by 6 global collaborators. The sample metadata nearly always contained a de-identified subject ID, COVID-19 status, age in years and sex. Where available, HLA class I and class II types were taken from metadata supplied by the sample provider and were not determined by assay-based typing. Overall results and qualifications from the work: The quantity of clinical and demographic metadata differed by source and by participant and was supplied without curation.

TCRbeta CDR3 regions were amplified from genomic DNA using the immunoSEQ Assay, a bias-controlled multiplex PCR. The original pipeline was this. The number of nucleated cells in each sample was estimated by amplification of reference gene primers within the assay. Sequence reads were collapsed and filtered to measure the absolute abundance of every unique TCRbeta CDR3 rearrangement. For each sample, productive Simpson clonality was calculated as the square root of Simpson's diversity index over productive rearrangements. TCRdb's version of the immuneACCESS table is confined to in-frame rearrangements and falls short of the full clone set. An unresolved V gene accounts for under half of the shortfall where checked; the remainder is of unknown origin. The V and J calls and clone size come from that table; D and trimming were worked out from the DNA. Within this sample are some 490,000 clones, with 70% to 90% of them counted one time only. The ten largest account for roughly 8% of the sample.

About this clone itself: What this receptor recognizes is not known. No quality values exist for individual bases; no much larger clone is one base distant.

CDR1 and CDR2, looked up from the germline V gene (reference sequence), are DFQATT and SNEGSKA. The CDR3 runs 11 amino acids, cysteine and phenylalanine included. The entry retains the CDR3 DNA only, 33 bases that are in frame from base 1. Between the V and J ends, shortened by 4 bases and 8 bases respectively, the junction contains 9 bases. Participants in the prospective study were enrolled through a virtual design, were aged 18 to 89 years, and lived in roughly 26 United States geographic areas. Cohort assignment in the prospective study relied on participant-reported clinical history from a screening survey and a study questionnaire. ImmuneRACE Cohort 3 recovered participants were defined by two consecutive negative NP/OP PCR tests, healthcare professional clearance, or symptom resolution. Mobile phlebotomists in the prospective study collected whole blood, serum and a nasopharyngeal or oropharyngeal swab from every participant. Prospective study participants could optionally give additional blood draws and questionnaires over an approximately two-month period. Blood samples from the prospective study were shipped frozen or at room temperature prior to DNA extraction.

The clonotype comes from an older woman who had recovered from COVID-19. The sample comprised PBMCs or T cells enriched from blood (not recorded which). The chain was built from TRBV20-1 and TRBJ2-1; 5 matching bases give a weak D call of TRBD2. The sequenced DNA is TGCAGTGCTATGATCGGGGATGAGCAGTTCTTC. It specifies CSAMIGDEQFF.